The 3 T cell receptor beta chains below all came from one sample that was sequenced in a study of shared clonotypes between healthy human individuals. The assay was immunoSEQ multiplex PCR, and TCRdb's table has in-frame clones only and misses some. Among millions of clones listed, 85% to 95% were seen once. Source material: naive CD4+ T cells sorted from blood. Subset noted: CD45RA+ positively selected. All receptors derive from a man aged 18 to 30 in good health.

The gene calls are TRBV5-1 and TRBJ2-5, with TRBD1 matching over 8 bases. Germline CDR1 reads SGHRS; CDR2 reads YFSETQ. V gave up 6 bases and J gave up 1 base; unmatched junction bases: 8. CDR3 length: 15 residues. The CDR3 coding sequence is TGCGCCAGCAACCCAGGGGGCACCCCCCAAGAGACCCAGTACTTC. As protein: CASNPGGTPQETQYF.

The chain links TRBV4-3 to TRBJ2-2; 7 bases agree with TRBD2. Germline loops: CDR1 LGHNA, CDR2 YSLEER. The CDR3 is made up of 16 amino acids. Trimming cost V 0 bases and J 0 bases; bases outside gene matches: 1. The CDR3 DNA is TGCGCCAGCAGCCAAGACGCGGGAGCGAACACCGGGGAGCTGTTTTTT. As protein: CASSQDAGANTGELFF.

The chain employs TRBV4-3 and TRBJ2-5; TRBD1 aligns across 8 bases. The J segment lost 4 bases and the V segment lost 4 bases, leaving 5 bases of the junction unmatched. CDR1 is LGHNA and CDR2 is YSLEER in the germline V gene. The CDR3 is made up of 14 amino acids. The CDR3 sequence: CASSPRTGPETQYF. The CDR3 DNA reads TGCGCCAGCAGCCCCCGGACAGGGCCAGAGACCCAGTACTTC.